The sample holds a few counts of the clone carrying this TCR beta chain. This sample is drawn from a study of identical twins. TCRdb redid the calling of the 5' RACE reads with MiXCR, one entry per CDR3 protein. The repertoire consists of 1.5 million to 2 million distinct CDR3 sequences, with about 31% occurring once and the leading ten covering about 0.25%. The germline gives CDR1 KGHDR, CDR2 SFDVKD. Trimming removed 2 bases from V and 6 bases from J, with 9 bases in between. This CDR3 is 13 amino acids long. The sequenced sample was cord blood. The receptor comes from a newborn girl in good health. J is TRBJ2-5 and V is TRBV24-1, with a weak D call TRBD1 (6 bases). CDR3 DNA: TGTGCCACCAGTGATTCCAGGGGAAAGACCCAGTACTTC. Translation: CATSDSRGKTQYF.